This TCR beta chain came from a study of CD8+CD57+ T cells in acquired aplastic anemia. Study summary: The sorted CD4+ and CD8+ cells yielded an average approximately 3 ug of DNA. Overall study findings and caveats: Patients shared around 30 CD8+ CDR3 sequences with controls.

The CDR3 covers 15 residues. Trimming removed 5 bases from V and 7 bases from J; junction bases left unmatched: 8. Germline CDR1 reads LNHDA; CDR2 reads SQIVND (reference sequence). Sequenced patients had shown CD8+CD57+ cell expansion by flow cytometry. Among the patients, all had severe acquired aplastic anemia. About this clonotype itself: The antigen is not known.

Genomic DNA served as template for TCR beta VDJ and CDR3 profiling. Using its own MiXCR run on the reads, TCRdb lists one record per CDR3 protein. The sample holds about 160,000 distinct CDR3 sequences, around 75% seen once. The sequenced material came from sorted CD4+, CD8+, or CD8+CD57+ T cells (not recorded which) from PBMCs. The chain employs TRBV19 and TRBJ1-4, with 9 positions matching TRBD1. The TCR sequence derives from a human donor with aplastic anemia. The CDR3 nucleotides read TGTGCCAGTAGTGGTATCACAGGGGGCCTTGAAAAACTGTTTTTT. Translated, it gives CASSGITGGLEKLFF.